This T cell receptor beta chain was captured by sequencing in a study of cytomegalovirus exposure and HLA in healthy donors. Points on this clone: The antigen is unknown.

The PCR had 60 Vbeta and 13 Jbeta primers. Data came from immunoSEQ multiplex PCR; TCRdb stores just in-frame clones and leaves some out. Of around 200,000 clones in the sample, approximately 70% are singletons; the top ten hold about 2.5%. Whole-study findings and limits: Productive rates of about 87% or about 30% were seen for most TCR beta V segments in an earlier analysis. The analysis excluded some indistinguishable V segments, including TRBV6-2 and TRBV6-3.

Germline CDR1 reads MGHRA; CDR2 reads YSYEKL. This CDR3 has 14 residues. Trimming stripped 4 bases from V and 8 bases from J, with 14 bases between. The sequence was obtained from a man aged 40-50 years in good health and CMV-seropositive. The sample consisted of PBMCs. The V gene is TRBV4-1, the J gene TRBJ1-4; D gene uncertain. The CDR3: CASSLSRAREKLFF. In DNA, the CDR3 is TGCGCCAGCAGCCTTTCGAGGGCACGGGAAAAACTGTTTTTT.